The entry below gives a single TCR beta chain sequence along with its context. The data derive from a study of control samples from healthy donors and cancer patients. Sequenced by immunoSEQ multiplex PCR; TCRdb stores in-frame clones only, minus some. Of about 75,000 clones listed, less than 95% are singletons. This CDR3 is 15 amino acids long. V lost 0 bases and J 7 bases, leaving 12 bases between the germline ends. Germline V gives CDR1 MNHEY, CDR2 SVGAGI. The TCR was taken from a woman aged 40 to 50 in good health. This chain links TRBV6-5 with TRBJ1-4; D call uncertain. Sample: blood. The CDR3 region has the DNA TGTGCCAGCAGTTACTCGGCACCCACCCGTGAAAAACTGTTTTTT. It is translated as CASSYSAPTREKLFF.